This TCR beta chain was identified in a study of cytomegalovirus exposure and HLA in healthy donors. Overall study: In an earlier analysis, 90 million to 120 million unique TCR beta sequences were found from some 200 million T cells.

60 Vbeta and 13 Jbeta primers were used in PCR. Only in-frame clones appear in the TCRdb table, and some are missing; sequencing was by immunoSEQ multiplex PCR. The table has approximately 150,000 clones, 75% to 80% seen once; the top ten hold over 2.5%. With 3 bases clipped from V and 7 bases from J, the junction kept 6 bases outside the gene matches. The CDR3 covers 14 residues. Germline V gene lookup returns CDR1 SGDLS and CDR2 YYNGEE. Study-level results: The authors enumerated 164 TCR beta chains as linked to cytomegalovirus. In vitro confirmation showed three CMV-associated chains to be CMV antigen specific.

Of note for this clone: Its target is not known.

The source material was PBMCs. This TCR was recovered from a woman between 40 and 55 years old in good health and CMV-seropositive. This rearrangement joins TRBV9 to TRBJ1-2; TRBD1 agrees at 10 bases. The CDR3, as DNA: TGTGCCAGCAGCGGTGGGACAGGGGTTGCTGGCTACACCTTC. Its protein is CASSGGTGVAGYTF.